The following is a T cell receptor beta chain sequence with its context. The data originate from a study of blood T cell repertoires in COVID-19. Across the whole study: The United States, Italy and Spain supplied acute and convalescent COVID-19 samples. Nucleic acid was either cDNA or gDNA, and it came from T cells, B-cell-depleted T cells, or PBMCs.

Authors' methods: Amplification of reference gene primers provided the estimated nucleated cell counts. Here immunoSEQ multiplex PCR was the method, and the copy in TCRdb shows in-frame clones only, minus some. The DNA gave D and trimming, while V, J and clone size come from that table. This table holds approximately 250,000 clones, 88% found once. CDR1 and CDR2 from the germline V gene are MGHRA and YSYEKL. Trimming cost V 4 bases and J 2 bases, with 11 bases left between them. There are 14 residues in the CDR3. Cohorts were assigned according to the clinical history that participants reported. The chain uses TRBV4-1 and TRBJ1-2, with D tentatively TRBD1 (5 bases). Sequencing was performed on PBMCs or T cells enriched from blood (not recorded which). This clonotype originated in a woman aged 40 to 50 with acute COVID-19. The CDR3 sequence is CASSPVTGNYGYTF. The CDR3, as DNA: TGCGCCAGCAGCCCAGTCACAGGCAACTATGGCTACACCTTC.